This T cell receptor beta chain was recorded in a study of beta chain features in type 1 diabetes. On this clone itself: Its specificity is unknown.

Trimming took 3 bases from V and 0 from J, leaving 9 bases between them. The CDR3 loop spans 15 amino acids. CDR1 SGDLS and CDR2 YYNGEE come from the germline V gene. The isolated RNA, all of it, was reverse transcribed, so expressed TCRB transcripts were what got sequenced. Repertoires were generated with immunoSEQ multiplex PCR, while TCRdb's copy carries only in-frame clones and drops some. Of 250,000 to 350,000 clones listed, 8% to 13% are singletons. General study results and limits: TCRB CDR3s were moderately but significantly shorter in Type 1 diabetes patients in all four CD4+ subsets.

Material for sequencing was naive CD4+ T cells from blood. The rearrangement links TRBV9 to TRBJ2-2; D is unresolved. The sequence came from a woman between 25 and 40 years old in good health. The CDR3 protein is CASSARGANTGELFF. DNA of the CDR3: TGTGCCAGCAGCGCAAGAGGAGCGAACACCGGGGAGCTGTTTTTT.